These T cell receptor beta chains were read from a single sample in a study of T-cell reconstitution after alpha-beta-depleted transplantation in children. TCRdb reanalysed the PCR reads using MiXCR and keeps one entry per CDR3 protein. The sample lists roughly 170,000 distinct CDR3 sequences, over 5.5% occurring once. The source was PBMCs from the stem cell graft donor, collected from the stem cell graft. Receptor source: a human donor who donated a stem cell graft to a child with Wiskott-Aldrich syndrome. The CDR3 runs from the conserved cysteine through the conserved F or W. D genes are given only for firm matches. Expanded clones are given a class, and other clones once, few, many or no size at all.

v_call,clone_size,d_call,j_call,cdr3_aa,cdr3_nt
TRBV7-6,NA,NA,TRBJ2-7,CASSHTVGRADYEQYF,TGTGCCAGCAGCCACACGGTGGGGCGGGCCGATTACGAGCAGTACTTC
TRBV12-3/TRBV12-4,many,NA,TRBJ1-1,CASSWGSRTEAFF,TGTGCCAGCAGTTGGGGCAGCCGCACTGAAGCTTTCTTT
TRBV6-5,many,TRBD1,TRBJ2-7,CASRLGQSYEQYF,TGTGCCAGCAGATTGGGACAGTCCTACGAGCAGTACTTC
TRBV7-2,many,NA,TRBJ2-7,CASSLEGLGGEQYF,TGTGCCAGCAGCTTAGAGGGGCTCGGGGGCGAGCAGTACTTC
TRBV6-5,many,TRBD1,TRBJ1-2,CASRGTGNYGYTF,TGTGCCAGCAGGGGGACAGGGAACTATGGCTACACCTTC
TRBV7-9,many,NA,TRBJ1-1,CASSFSGVTEAFF,TGTGCCAGCAGCTTTTCAGGGGTCACTGAAGCTTTCTTT
TRBV5-1,many,TRBD1,TRBJ2-7,CASASGTGFSEQYF,TGCGCCAGCGCTTCCGGGACAGGGTTCTCCGAGCAGTACTTC
TRBV20-1,many,NA,TRBJ2-1,CSARRMGYNEQFF,TGCAGTGCCAGACGGATGGGCTACAATGAGCAGTTCTTC
TRBV5-1,NA,NA,TRBJ1-5,CASSPGAEDQPQHF,TGCGCCAGCAGCCCGGGTGCGGAGGATCAGCCCCAGCATTTT
TRBV6-5,many,NA,TRBJ2-7,CASSLGGGGSYEQYF,TGTGCCAGCAGTTTAGGAGGAGGGGGCTCCTACGAGCAGTACTTC
TRBV5-6,many,NA,TRBJ1-3,CASREFTGNTIYF,TGTGCCAGCAGGGAATTTACTGGAAACACCATATATTTT
TRBV20-1,many,NA,TRBJ2-7,CSASRPGSHEQYF,TGCAGTGCTAGCCGGCCAGGGAGCCACGAGCAGTACTTC
TRBV18,many,NA,TRBJ1-5,CASSPGGYQPQHF,TGTGCCAGCTCACCAGGGGGTTATCAGCCCCAGCATTTT
TRBV20-1,many,TRBD2,TRBJ2-7,CSATLAGGIYEQYF,TGCAGTGCTACACTAGCGGGAGGAATCTACGAGCAGTACTTC
TRBV6-1,many,TRBD2,TRBJ2-7,CASSRLAGASEQYF,TGTGCCAGCAGTCGACTAGCGGGAGCCTCCGAGCAGTACTTC
TRBV20-1,many,NA,TRBJ1-1,CSARGLFLNTEAFF,TGCAGTGCTAGAGGTCTGTTTCTGAACACTGAAGCTTTCTTT
TRBV5-1,NA,NA,TRBJ2-2,CASRTWGQVNTGELFF,TGCGCCAGCAGGACGTGGGGACAAGTAAACACCGGGGAGCTGTTTTTT
TRBV7-2,many,NA,TRBJ2-1,CASISAQIGEQFF,TGTGCCAGCATCTCGGCTCAAATCGGTGAGCAGTTCTTC
TRBV7-6,NA,TRBD1,TRBJ2-1,CASSLGGGDYNEQFF,TGTGCCAGCAGCTTAGGAGGGGGCGACTACAATGAGCAGTTCTTC
TRBV5-1,NA,NA,TRBJ2-7,CASSGSPGESYEQYF,TGCGCCAGTTCCGGAAGTCCGGGAGAATCCTACGAGCAGTACTTC
TRBV14,NA,NA,TRBJ1-1,CASSRRGGRDTEAFF,TGTGCCAGCAGCCGGAGGGGCGGAAGGGACACTGAAGCTTTCTTT
TRBV12-3/TRBV12-4,many,NA,TRBJ2-2,CASSLNLGGANTGELFF,TGTGCCAGCAGTTTAAATCTTGGGGGCGCGAACACCGGGGAGCTGTTTTTT
TRBV20-1,many,TRBD1,TRBJ1-1,CSAAINRGLTEAFF,TGCAGTGCTGCGATAAACAGGGGGCTCACTGAAGCTTTCTTT
TRBV7-6,NA,NA,TRBJ2-5,CASSTGVGGAQTQYF,TGTGCCAGCAGCACAGGGGTGGGGGGCGCACAGACCCAGTACTTC
TRBV19,NA,NA,TRBJ1-6,CASAVRVNSPLHF,TGTGCCAGTGCTGTCAGGGTCAATTCACCCCTCCACTTT
TRBV12-3/TRBV12-4,few,NA,TRBJ2-7,CASSLKPGSRSYEQYF,TGTGCCAGCAGTTTAAAACCGGGAAGTCGCTCCTACGAGCAGTACTTC
TRBV4-3,NA,NA,TRBJ1-1,CASSLYRENTEAFF,TGCGCCAGCAGCCTGTACCGGGAGAACACTGAAGCTTTCTTT
TRBV10-3,many,NA,TRBJ1-6,CAISESGTASQPLHF,TGTGCCATCAGTGAGTCCGGGACGGCTAGTCAACCCCTCCACTTT
TRBV12-3/TRBV12-4,many,TRBD2,TRBJ2-7,CASSLTSGRNEQYF,TGTGCCAGCAGTTTAACTAGCGGGAGAAACGAGCAGTACTTC
TRBV5-1,few,NA,TRBJ1-5,CASSPDSGHNQPQHF,TGCGCCAGCAGCCCGGACTCAGGTCACAATCAGCCCCAGCATTTT
TRBV5-1,many,TRBD1,TRBJ2-7,CASSEGDRDAYEQYF,TGCGCCAGCAGCGAGGGGGACAGGGATGCCTACGAGCAGTACTTC
TRBV18,NA,NA,TRBJ2-7,CASSALGREQYF,TGTGCCAGCTCAGCCCTGGGGCGCGAGCAGTACTTC
TRBV18,few,TRBD1,TRBJ2-4,CASSPGTANIQYF,TGTGCCAGCTCACCCGGGACAGCAAACATTCAGTACTTC
TRBV20-1,NA,TRBD1,TRBJ1-2,CSARDLTGGYGYTF,TGCAGTGCTAGAGACCTGACAGGGGGGTATGGCTACACCTTC
TRBV5-1,many,NA,TRBJ2-7,CASSLADPTYEQYF,TGCGCCAGCAGCTTGGCCGACCCAACCTACGAGCAGTACTTC
TRBV10-3,many,NA,TRBJ2-7,CAISPKAFPDEQYF,TGTGCCATCAGCCCCAAGGCCTTCCCGGACGAGCAGTACTTC
TRBV7-9,many,TRBD1,TRBJ2-7,CASSSEGQPTNPYF,TGTGCCAGCAGCTCAGAGGGACAGCCTACCAATCCGTACTTC
TRBV15,many,TRBD2,TRBJ2-3,CATSKLAGGPSTDTQYF,TGTGCCACCAGCAAACTAGCGGGGGGCCCTAGCACAGATACGCAGTATTTT
TRBV5-1,many,NA,TRBJ1-3,CASSLDLSSGNTIYF,TGCGCCAGCAGCTTGGATCTCAGCTCTGGAAACACCATATATTTT
TRBV3-1,many,NA,TRBJ2-2,CASSPHAGSNTGELFF,TGTGCCAGCAGCCCCCACGCCGGATCGAACACCGGGGAGCTGTTTTTT
TRBV7-2,many,NA,TRBJ2-4,CASSLGSGAGAKNIQYF,TGTGCCAGCAGCTTAGGTTCGGGGGCCGGGGCCAAAAACATTCAGTACTTC
TRBV21-1,many,NA,TRBJ2-7,CASSFGTSGSLFDEQYF,TGTGCCAGCAGCTTCGGGACTAGCGGAAGTCTTTTTGACGAGCAGTACTTC
TRBV28,NA,NA,TRBJ1-4,CASSLKPPEKLFF,TGTGCCAGCAGTTTAAAGCCCCCTGAAAAACTGTTTTTT
TRBV24-1,many,TRBD2,TRBJ2-5,CATGTKRETQYF,TGTGCCACTGGGACTAAGCGGGAGACCCAGTACTTC
TRBV7-2,NA,NA,TRBJ2-5,CASSRGRGQETQYF,TGTGCCAGCAGCCGTGGACGGGGCCAAGAGACCCAGTACTTC
TRBV5-1,many,NA,TRBJ2-3,CASSLDPSSTDTQYF,TGCGCCAGCAGCTTGGACCCCTCTAGCACAGATACGCAGTATTTT
TRBV7-2,many,TRBD1,TRBJ1-1,CASNRDRMNTEAFF,TGTGCCAGCAACAGGGACAGAATGAACACTGAAGCTTTCTTT
TRBV5-1,NA,NA,TRBJ2-5,CASSPQEETQYF,TGCGCCAGCAGCCCGCAGGAAGAGACCCAGTACTTC
TRBV20-1,many,NA,TRBJ1-6,CSARGQAPLHF,TGCAGTGCTAGAGGTCAGGCACCCCTCCACTTT
TRBV29-1,many,TRBD1,TRBJ2-1,CSVGRDRVGEQFF,TGCAGCGTTGGCCGGGACAGGGTCGGTGAGCAGTTCTTC
TRBV28,many,NA,TRBJ2-1,CASSLNRRQQFF,TGTGCCAGCAGTTTAAACAGAAGGCAACAGTTCTTC
TRBV20-1,many,NA,TRBJ2-7,CSALDMTGYEQYF,TGCAGTGCTCTAGACATGACTGGTTACGAGCAGTACTTC
TRBV12-3/TRBV12-4,many,TRBD1,TRBJ2-2,CASSARQGASGELFF,TGTGCCAGCAGTGCTAGACAGGGGGCAAGCGGGGAGCTGTTTTTT
TRBV6-1,many,TRBD2,TRBJ2-7,CASAGRGASYEQYF,TGTGCCAGCGCGGGGCGGGGGGCCTCCTACGAGCAGTACTTC
TRBV5-1,NA,TRBD1,TRBJ2-7,CASSLRTGGAYEQYF,TGCGCCAGCAGCCTCAGGACAGGGGGCGCGTACGAGCAGTACTTC
TRBV12-3/TRBV12-4,few,TRBD1,TRBJ2-2,CASSKDRGRTGELFF,TGTGCCAGCAGCAAGGACAGGGGACGGACCGGGGAGCTGTTTTTT
TRBV20-1,many,TRBD2,TRBJ2-1,CSATGTSVRAYNEQFF,TGCAGTGCGACCGGGACTAGCGTCCGGGCCTACAATGAGCAGTTCTTC
TRBV5-1,many,TRBD2,TRBJ2-2,CASSILAGDRTGELFF,TGCGCCAGCAGCATACTAGCGGGAGATCGCACCGGGGAGCTGTTTTTT